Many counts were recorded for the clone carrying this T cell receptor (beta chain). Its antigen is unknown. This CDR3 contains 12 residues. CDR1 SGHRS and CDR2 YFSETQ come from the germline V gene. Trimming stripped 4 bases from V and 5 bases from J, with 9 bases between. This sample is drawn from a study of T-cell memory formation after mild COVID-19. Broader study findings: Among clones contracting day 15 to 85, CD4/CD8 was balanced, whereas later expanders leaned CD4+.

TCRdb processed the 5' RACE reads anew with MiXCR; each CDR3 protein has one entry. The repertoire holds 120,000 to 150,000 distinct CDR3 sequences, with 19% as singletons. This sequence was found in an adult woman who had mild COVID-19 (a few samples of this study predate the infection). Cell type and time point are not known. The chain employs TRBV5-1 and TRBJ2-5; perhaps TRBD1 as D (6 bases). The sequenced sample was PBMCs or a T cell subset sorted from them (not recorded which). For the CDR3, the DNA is TGCGCCAGCAGCACAGGGATGGAGACCCAGTACTTC. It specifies CASSTGMETQYF.